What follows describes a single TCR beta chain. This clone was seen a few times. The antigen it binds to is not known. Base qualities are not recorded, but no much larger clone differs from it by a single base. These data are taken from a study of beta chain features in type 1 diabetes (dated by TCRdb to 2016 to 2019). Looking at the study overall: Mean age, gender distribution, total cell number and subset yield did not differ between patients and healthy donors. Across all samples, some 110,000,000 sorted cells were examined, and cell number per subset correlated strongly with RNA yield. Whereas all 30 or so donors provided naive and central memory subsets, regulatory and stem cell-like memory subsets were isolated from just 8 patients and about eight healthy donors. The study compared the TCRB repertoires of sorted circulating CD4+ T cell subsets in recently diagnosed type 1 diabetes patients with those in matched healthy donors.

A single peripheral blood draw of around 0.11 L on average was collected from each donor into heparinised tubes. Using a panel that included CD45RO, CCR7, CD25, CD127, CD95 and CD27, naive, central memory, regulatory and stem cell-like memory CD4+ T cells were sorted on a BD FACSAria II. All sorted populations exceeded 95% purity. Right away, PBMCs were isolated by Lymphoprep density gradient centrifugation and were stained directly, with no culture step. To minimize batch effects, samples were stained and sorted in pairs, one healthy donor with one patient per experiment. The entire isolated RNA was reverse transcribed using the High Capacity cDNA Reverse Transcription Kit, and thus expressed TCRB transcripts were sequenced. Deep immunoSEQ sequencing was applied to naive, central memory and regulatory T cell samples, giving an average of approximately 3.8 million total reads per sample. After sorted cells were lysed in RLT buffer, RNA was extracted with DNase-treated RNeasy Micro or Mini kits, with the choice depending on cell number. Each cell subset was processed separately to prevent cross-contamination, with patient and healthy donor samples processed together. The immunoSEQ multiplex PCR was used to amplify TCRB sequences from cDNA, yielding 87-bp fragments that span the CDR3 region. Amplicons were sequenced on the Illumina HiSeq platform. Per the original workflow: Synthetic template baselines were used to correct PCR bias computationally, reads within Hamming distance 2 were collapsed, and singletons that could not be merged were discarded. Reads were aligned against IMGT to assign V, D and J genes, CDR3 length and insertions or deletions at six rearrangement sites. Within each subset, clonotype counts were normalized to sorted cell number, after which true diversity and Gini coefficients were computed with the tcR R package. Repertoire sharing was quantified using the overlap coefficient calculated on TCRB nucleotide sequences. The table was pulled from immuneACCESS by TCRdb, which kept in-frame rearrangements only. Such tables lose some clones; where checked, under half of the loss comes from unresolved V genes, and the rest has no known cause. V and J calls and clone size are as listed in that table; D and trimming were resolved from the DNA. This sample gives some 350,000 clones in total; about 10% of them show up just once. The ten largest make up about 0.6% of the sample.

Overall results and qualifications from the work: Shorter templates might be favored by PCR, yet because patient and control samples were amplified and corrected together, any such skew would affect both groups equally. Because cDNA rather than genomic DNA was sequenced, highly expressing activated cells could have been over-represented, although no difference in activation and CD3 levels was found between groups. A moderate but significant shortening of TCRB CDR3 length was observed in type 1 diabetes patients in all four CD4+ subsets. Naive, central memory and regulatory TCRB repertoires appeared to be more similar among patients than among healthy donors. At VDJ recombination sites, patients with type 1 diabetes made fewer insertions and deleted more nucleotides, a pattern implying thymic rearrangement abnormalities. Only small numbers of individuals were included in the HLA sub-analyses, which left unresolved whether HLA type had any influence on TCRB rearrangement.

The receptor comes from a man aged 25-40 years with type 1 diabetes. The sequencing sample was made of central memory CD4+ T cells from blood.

The DNA is TGTGCCAGCAGCTCCCGGGACACAACCTACAATGAGCAGTTCTTC. It encodes CASSSRDTTYNEQFF. The V and J genes are TRBV6-6 and TRBJ2-1; the D gene is possibly TRBD1, with 6 bases matching. From the cysteine through the phenylalanine, the CDR3 covers 15 amino acids. Only the CDR3 DNA is retained, 45 bases long and in frame from the first base. CDR1 and CDR2 are read off the germline V gene (reference sequence) as MNHNY and SVGAGI. V is clipped by 6 bases and J by 2 bases, and the sequence between their germline boundaries is 14 bases long.